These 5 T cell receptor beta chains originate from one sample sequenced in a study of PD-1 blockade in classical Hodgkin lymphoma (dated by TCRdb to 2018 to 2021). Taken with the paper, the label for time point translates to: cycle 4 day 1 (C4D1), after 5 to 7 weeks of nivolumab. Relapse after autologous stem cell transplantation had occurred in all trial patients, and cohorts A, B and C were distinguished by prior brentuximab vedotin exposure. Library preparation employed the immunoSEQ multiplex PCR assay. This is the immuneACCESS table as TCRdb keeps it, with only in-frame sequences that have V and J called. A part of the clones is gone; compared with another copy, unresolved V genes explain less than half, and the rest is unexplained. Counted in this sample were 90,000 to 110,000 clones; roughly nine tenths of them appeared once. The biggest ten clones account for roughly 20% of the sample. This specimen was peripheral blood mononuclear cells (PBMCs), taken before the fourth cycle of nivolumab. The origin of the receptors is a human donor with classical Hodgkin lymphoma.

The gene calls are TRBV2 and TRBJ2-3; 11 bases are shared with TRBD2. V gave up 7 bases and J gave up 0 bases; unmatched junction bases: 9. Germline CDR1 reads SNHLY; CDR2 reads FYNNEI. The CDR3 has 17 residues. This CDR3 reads CASTLGGLAASTDTQYF. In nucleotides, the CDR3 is TGTGCCAGCACCCTAGGGGGACTAGCGGCCAGCACAGATACGCAGTATTTT.

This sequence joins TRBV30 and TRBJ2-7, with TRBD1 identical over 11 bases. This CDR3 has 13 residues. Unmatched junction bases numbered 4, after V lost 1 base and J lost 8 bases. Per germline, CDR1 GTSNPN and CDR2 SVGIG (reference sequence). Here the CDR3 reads CAWSGRTGGQQYF. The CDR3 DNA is TGTGCCTGGAGTGGTCGGACAGGGGGCCAGCAGTACTTC.

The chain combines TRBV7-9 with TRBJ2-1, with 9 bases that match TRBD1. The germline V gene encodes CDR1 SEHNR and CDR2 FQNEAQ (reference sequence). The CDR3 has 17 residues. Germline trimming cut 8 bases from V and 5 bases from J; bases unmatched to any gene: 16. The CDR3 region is CASRGQGTGRPDNEQFF. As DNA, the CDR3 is TGTGCCAGCCGCGGACAGGGGACCGGGAGGCCGGACAATGAGCAGTTCTTC.

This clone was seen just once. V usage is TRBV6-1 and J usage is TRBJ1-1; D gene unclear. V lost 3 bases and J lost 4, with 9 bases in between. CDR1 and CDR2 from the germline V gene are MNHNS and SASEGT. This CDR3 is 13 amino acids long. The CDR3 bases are TGTGCCAGCAGTGATATGTATAGCACTGAAGCTTTCTTT. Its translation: CASSDMYSTEAFF.

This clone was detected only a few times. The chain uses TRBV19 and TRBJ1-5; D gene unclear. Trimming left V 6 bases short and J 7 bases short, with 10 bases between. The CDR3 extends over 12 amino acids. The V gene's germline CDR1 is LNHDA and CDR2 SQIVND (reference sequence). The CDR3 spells CASSQDWQPQHF. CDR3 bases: TGTGCCAGTAGCCAGGACTGGCAGCCCCAGCATTTT.